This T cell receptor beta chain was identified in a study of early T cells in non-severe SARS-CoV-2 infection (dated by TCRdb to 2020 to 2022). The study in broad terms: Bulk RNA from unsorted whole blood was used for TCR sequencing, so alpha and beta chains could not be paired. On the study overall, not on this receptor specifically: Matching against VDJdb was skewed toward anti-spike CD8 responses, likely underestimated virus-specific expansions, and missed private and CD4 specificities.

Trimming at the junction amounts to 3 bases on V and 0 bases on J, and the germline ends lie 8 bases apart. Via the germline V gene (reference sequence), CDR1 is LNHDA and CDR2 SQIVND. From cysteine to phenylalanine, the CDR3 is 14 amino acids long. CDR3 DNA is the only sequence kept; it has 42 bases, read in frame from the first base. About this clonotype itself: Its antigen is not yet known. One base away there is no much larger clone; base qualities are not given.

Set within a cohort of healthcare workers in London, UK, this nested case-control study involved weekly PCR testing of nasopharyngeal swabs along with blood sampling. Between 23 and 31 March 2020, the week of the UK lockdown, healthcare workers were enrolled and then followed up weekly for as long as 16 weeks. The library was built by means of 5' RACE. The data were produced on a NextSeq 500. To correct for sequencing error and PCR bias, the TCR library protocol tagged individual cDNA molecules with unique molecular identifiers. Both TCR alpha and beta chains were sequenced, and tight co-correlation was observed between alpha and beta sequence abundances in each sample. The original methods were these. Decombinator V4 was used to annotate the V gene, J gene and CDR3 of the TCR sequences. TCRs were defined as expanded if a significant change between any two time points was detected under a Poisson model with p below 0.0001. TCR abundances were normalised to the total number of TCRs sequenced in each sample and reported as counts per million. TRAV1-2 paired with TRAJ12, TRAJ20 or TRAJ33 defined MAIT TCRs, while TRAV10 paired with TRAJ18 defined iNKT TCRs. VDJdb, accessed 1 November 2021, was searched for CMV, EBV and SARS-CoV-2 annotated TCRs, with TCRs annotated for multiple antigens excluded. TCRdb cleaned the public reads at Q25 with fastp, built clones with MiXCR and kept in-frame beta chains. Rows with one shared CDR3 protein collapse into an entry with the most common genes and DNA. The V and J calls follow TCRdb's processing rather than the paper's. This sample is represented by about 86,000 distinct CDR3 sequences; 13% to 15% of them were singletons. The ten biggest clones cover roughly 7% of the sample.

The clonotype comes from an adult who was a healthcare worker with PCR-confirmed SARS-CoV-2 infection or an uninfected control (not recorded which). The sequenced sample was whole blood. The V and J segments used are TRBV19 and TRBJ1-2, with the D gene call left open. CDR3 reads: CASSISSTNYGYTF. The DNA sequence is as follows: TGTGCCAGTAGTATCTCATCGACTAACTATGGCTACACCTTC.